Listed here are 2 T cell receptor beta chains from one sample, sequenced in a study of cytomegalovirus exposure and HLA in healthy donors. PCR used 60 Vbeta primers and 13 Jbeta primers. TCRdb's copy holds only in-frame clones and misses some; the assay was immunoSEQ multiplex PCR. The profile covers about 160,000 clones, with roughly 80% appearing a single time and around 4.5% taken by the ten largest. The sequencing input was PBMCs. These receptors came from a man aged 25-45 years in good health and CMV-seronegative.

This rearrangement joins TRBV6-1 to TRBJ1-1; D possibly corresponds to TRBD1 (5 bases). The germline V gene encodes CDR1 MNHNS and CDR2 SASEGT. CDR3 length equals 14 residues. Trimming took 5 bases from V and 1 from J, leaving 11 bases between them. CDR3: CASSNKGWNTEAFF. CDR3 DNA: TGTGCCAGCAGTAATAAGGGGTGGAACACTGAAGCTTTCTTT.

The chain joins TRBV5-1 to TRBJ2-5, with a possible D match to TRBD1 (5 bases). Trimming removed 0 bases at V and 4 bases at J, with 16 bases between. The CDR3 has 16 residues. Germline V gives CDR1 SGHRS, CDR2 YFSETQ. The CDR3 region has the DNA TGCGCCAGCAGCTTGGACCTACGCAGGGCCGGAGAGACCCAGTACTTC. It yields the protein CASSLDLRRAGETQYF.